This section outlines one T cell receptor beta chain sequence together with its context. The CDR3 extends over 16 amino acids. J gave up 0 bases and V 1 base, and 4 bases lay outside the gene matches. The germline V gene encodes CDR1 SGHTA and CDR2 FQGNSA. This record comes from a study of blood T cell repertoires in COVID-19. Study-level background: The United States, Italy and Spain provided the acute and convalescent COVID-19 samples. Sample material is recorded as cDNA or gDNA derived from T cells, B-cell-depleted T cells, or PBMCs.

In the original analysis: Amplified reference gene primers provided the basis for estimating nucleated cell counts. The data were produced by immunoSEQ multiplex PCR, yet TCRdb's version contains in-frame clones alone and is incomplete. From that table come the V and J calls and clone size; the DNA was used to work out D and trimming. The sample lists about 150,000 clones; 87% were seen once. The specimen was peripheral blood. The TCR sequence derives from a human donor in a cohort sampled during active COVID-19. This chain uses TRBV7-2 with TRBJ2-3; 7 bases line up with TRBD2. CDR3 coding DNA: TGTGCCAGCAGCTTAGGCGCTAGCGGTAGCACAGATACGCAGTATTTT. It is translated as CASSLGASGSTDTQYF.